These T cell receptor beta chains were read from a single sample in a study of cytomegalovirus exposure and HLA in healthy donors. Generated by immunoSEQ multiplex PCR, the TCRdb table keeps only in-frame clones and is missing some. The table has approximately 190,000 clones, approximately 70% seen once. Sequencing was performed on PBMCs. The receptors derive from a woman between 25 and 40 years old in good health and CMV-seronegative. Each CDR3 is given with its conserved first and last residue. The D gene is left open where the match is weak. A clone size is listed for some rows: how often the clone was seen (once, few, many), or a class if it is expanded.

j_gene: TRBJ2-7
d_gene: -
v_gene: TRBV19
abundance: -
CDR3nt: TGTGCCAGTAGTCAACAGGACCTAGTAAACGAGCAGTACTTC
CDR3aa: CASSQQDLVNEQYF

j_gene: TRBJ2-2
d_gene: TRBD2
v_gene: TRBV5-1
abundance: once
CDR3nt: TGCGCCAGCGGGGGAAGGCTAGCGGACCCGAACACCGGGGAGCTGTTTTTT
CDR3aa: CASGGRLADPNTGELFF

j_gene: TRBJ2-7
d_gene: TRBD1
v_gene: TRBV7-9
abundance: -
CDR3nt: TGTGCCAGCAGCTCTCCGTGGGACAGGAGCTCCTACGAGCAGTACTTC
CDR3aa: CASSSPWDRSSYEQYF

j_gene: TRBJ2-1
d_gene: -
v_gene: TRBV4-2
abundance: -
CDR3nt: TGTGCCAGCAGCAAAAGGGGCTCTAGAGAGTACAATGAGCAGTTCTTC
CDR3aa: CASSKRGSREYNEQFF

j_gene: TRBJ2-5
d_gene: TRBD1
v_gene: TRBV11-2
abundance: few
CDR3nt: TGTGCCAGCAGCTCCTCTGGGGACAGGCAAGAGACCCAGTACTTC
CDR3aa: CASSSSGDRQETQYF

j_gene: TRBJ1-5
d_gene: -
v_gene: TRBV11-3
abundance: -
CDR3nt: TGTGCCAGCAGGCCGCGGGGACCGGGTTATAATCAGCCCCAGCATTTT
CDR3aa: CASRPRGPGYNQPQHF

j_gene: TRBJ1-4
d_gene: TRBD1
v_gene: TRBV18
abundance: -
CDR3nt: TGTGCCAGCTCATCCTCCGACAGGGGCGAAAAACTGTTTTTT
CDR3aa: CASSSSDRGEKLFF

j_gene: TRBJ2-1
d_gene: TRBD2
v_gene: TRBV7-2
abundance: few
CDR3nt: TGTGCCAGCAGCTCCCATAGCGGGTACAATGAGCAGTTCTTC
CDR3aa: CASSSHSGYNEQFF

j_gene: TRBJ2-7
d_gene: TRBD1
v_gene: TRBV4-1
abundance: -
CDR3nt: TGCGCCAGCAGCCGACGGGACAGGGGGTCCCTCGTAGCCTACGAGCAGTACTTC
CDR3aa: CASSRRDRGSLVAYEQYF

j_gene: TRBJ2-5
d_gene: -
v_gene: TRBV6-6
abundance: -
CDR3nt: TGTGCCAGCAGTTATCCCGCCTATAAAGAGACCCAGTACTTC
CDR3aa: CASSYPAYKETQYF

j_gene: TRBJ1-4
d_gene: -
v_gene: TRBV10-3
abundance: -
CDR3nt: TGTGCCATCAGTCCGACAGCAACTAATGAAAAACTGTTTTTT
CDR3aa: CAISPTATNEKLFF

j_gene: TRBJ2-2
d_gene: TRBD1
v_gene: TRBV19
abundance: -
CDR3nt: TGTGCCAGTAGCCGCGGACAGGGGGCTGGAACCGGGGAGCTGTTTTTT
CDR3aa: CASSRGQGAGTGELFF

j_gene: TRBJ1-1
d_gene: TRBD1
v_gene: TRBV5-5
abundance: -
CDR3nt: TGTGCCAGCAGCTTCGCAGGGGGCAAAGTGAACACTGAAGCTTTCTTT
CDR3aa: CASSFAGGKVNTEAFF

j_gene: TRBJ2-7
d_gene: TRBD2
v_gene: TRBV15
abundance: -
CDR3nt: TGTGCCACCAGCAGAGATCAAACCCCGACTAGCGGTATCTACGAGCAGTACTTC
CDR3aa: CATSRDQTPTSGIYEQYF

j_gene: TRBJ1-1
d_gene: -
v_gene: TRBV6-1
abundance: -
CDR3nt: TGTGCCAGCAACTTACGGCGCCCGGGGACTGAAGCTTTCTTT
CDR3aa: CASNLRRPGTEAFF

j_gene: TRBJ2-1
d_gene: -
v_gene: TRBV21-1
abundance: -
CDR3nt: TGTGCCACCCCGTCCCGGGACAGGGGAGTCAATGAGCAGTTCTTC
CDR3aa: CATPSRDRGVNEQFF

j_gene: TRBJ1-2
d_gene: -
v_gene: TRBV29-1
abundance: -
CDR3nt: TGCAGCGTTGAAGGCGAACTGGGGGGATTCAGACAGACTAACTATGGCTACACCTTC
CDR3aa: CSVEGELGGFRQTNYGYTF

j_gene: TRBJ1-4
d_gene: -
v_gene: TRBV4-2
abundance: -
CDR3nt: TGTGCCAGCAGCCAAGCCAAGACAGGTTATAGTGAAAAACTGTTTTTT
CDR3aa: CASSQAKTGYSEKLFF

j_gene: TRBJ1-1
d_gene: -
v_gene: TRBV7-2
abundance: -
CDR3nt: TGTGCCAGCAGCTTAGCTATCACTGAAGCTTTCTTT
CDR3aa: CASSLAITEAFF

j_gene: TRBJ1-1
d_gene: TRBD1
v_gene: TRBV19
abundance: few
CDR3nt: TGTGCCAGTAGTCACAGGGGGGTGAACACTGAAGCTTTCTTT
CDR3aa: CASSHRGVNTEAFF

j_gene: TRBJ2-3
d_gene: TRBD2
v_gene: TRBV6-6
abundance: -
CDR3nt: TGTGCCAGCAGCGCAACTAGCGGGAGCGGCACAGATACGCAGTATTTT
CDR3aa: CASSATSGSGTDTQYF

j_gene: TRBJ1-1
d_gene: -
v_gene: TRBV27
abundance: -
CDR3nt: TGTGCCAGCAGTGTGCAGGGCTACACTGAAGCTTTCTTT
CDR3aa: CASSVQGYTEAFF

j_gene: TRBJ1-5
d_gene: -
v_gene: TRBV7-8
abundance: few
CDR3nt: TGTGCCAGCAGCTCGTTGGACAGTAATAATCAGCCCCAGCATTTT
CDR3aa: CASSSLDSNNQPQHF

j_gene: TRBJ1-2
d_gene: TRBD1
v_gene: TRBV25-1
abundance: -
CDR3nt: TGTGCCAGCAGTGAATTCAGTGACAGGGGATTAAACTATGGCTACACCTTC
CDR3aa: CASSEFSDRGLNYGYTF

j_gene: TRBJ1-1
d_gene: -
v_gene: TRBV7-9
abundance: -
CDR3nt: TGTGCCAGCAGCGTATCGGGCACTGAAGCTTTCTTT
CDR3aa: CASSVSGTEAFF

j_gene: TRBJ2-7
d_gene: -
v_gene: TRBV14
abundance: -
CDR3nt: TGTGCCAGCAGCCAAGTCGTAGCCGTCGGCGAGCAGTACTTC
CDR3aa: CASSQVVAVGEQYF

j_gene: TRBJ2-1
d_gene: TRBD2
v_gene: TRBV7-2
abundance: few
CDR3nt: TGTGCCAGCAGCCTTACCTTTCTAGCGGGAGGGGTCAATGAGCAGTTCTTC
CDR3aa: CASSLTFLAGGVNEQFF

j_gene: TRBJ1-1
d_gene: -
v_gene: TRBV5-8
abundance: -
CDR3nt: TGTGCCAGCAGCTCCATAATAGGCGACATGAACACTGAAGCTTTCTTT
CDR3aa: CASSSIIGDMNTEAFF

j_gene: TRBJ2-7
d_gene: -
v_gene: TRBV10-3
abundance: -
CDR3nt: TGTGCCATCAGTGAGTCTGGACTGGGGAACTACGAGCAGTACTTC
CDR3aa: CAISESGLGNYEQYF

j_gene: TRBJ1-2
d_gene: TRBD1
v_gene: TRBV15
abundance: -
CDR3nt: TGTGCCACCAGCAGAGCCGCGGACAGGGTGAGAGGCTACACCTTC
CDR3aa: CATSRAADRVRGYTF

j_gene: TRBJ2-7
d_gene: TRBD2
v_gene: TRBV29-1
abundance: -
CDR3nt: TGCAGCGTTAAACTAGCGGGAGGATCCTACGAGCAGTACTTC
CDR3aa: CSVKLAGGSYEQYF

j_gene: TRBJ2-7
d_gene: TRBD2
v_gene: TRBV7-2
abundance: -
CDR3nt: TGTGCCAGCAGCTTAACCCTAGCGGGAGGCCTCTCCTACGAGCAGTACTTC
CDR3aa: CASSLTLAGGLSYEQYF

j_gene: TRBJ1-5
d_gene: -
v_gene: TRBV7-9
abundance: few
CDR3nt: TGTTCCAGCAGCCCACAGCCCCAGCATTTT
CDR3aa: CSSSPQPQHF

j_gene: TRBJ2-3
d_gene: -
v_gene: TRBV6-5
abundance: -
CDR3nt: TGTGCCAGCAGTTACTCTCTTGGCCACAGGGTGACGCAGTATTTT
CDR3aa: CASSYSLGHRVTQYF

j_gene: TRBJ2-1
d_gene: TRBD2
v_gene: TRBV19
abundance: -
CDR3nt: TGTGCCAGTAGTATATTAGCGGGGGGACCCAATGAGCAGTTCTTC
CDR3aa: CASSILAGGPNEQFF

j_gene: TRBJ1-2
d_gene: TRBD1
v_gene: TRBV10-3
abundance: -
CDR3nt: TGTGCCAGGGAACAGGGGTGGCAGGGTCATGGCTACACCTTC
CDR3aa: CAREQGWQGHGYTF

j_gene: TRBJ2-3
d_gene: -
v_gene: TRBV5-4
abundance: -
CDR3nt: TGTGCCAGCAGCCCGCCGGGACTTACAGATACGCAGTATTTT
CDR3aa: CASSPPGLTDTQYF

j_gene: TRBJ2-7
d_gene: TRBD2
v_gene: TRBV28
abundance: -
CDR3nt: TGTGCCAGCAGTTTGTTCGGCGGGAGCGCCTCCTACGAGCAGTACTTC
CDR3aa: CASSLFGGSASYEQYF

j_gene: TRBJ1-6
d_gene: TRBD1
v_gene: TRBV5-5
abundance: once
CDR3nt: TGTGCCAGCAGCTTGGTAGACAGGGCGCATTCACCCCTCCACTTT
CDR3aa: CASSLVDRAHSPLHF

j_gene: TRBJ1-1
d_gene: -
v_gene: TRBV29-1
abundance: -
CDR3nt: TGCAGCGTTGAAGACCCCTTCGGACAGCTAAGTGAAGCTTTCTTT
CDR3aa: CSVEDPFGQLSEAFF

j_gene: TRBJ1-2
d_gene: -
v_gene: TRBV9
abundance: -
CDR3nt: TGTGCCAGCAGCGTAGAGCCGGGGAATGACTATGGCTACACCTTC
CDR3aa: CASSVEPGNDYGYTF

j_gene: TRBJ1-2
d_gene: -
v_gene: TRBV7-8
abundance: -
CDR3nt: TGCGCCAGCAGCCCCAGACTAACCCTTAACTATGGCTACACCTTC
CDR3aa: CASSPRLTLNYGYTF

j_gene: TRBJ1-1
d_gene: -
v_gene: TRBV7-9
abundance: -
CDR3nt: TGTGCCAGCAGCCCGGGCCTACAGGTATTCAACACTGAAGCTTTCTTT
CDR3aa: CASSPGLQVFNTEAFF

j_gene: TRBJ2-7
d_gene: -
v_gene: TRBV15
abundance: -
CDR3nt: TGTGCCACCAGCAGAGAGGCGGGAACCAGTTACGAGCAGTACTTC
CDR3aa: CATSREAGTSYEQYF

j_gene: TRBJ2-3
d_gene: TRBD2
v_gene: TRBV6-4
abundance: -
CDR3nt: TGTGCCACCTCCAGAGCGGGAGGTAGCACAGATACGCAGTATTTT
CDR3aa: CATSRAGGSTDTQYF

j_gene: TRBJ2-1
d_gene: -
v_gene: TRBV7-3
abundance: -
CDR3nt: TGTGCCAGCAGCTTATTACCTCGGAGGGTGAAGAATGAGCAGTTCTTC
CDR3aa: CASSLLPRRVKNEQFF

j_gene: TRBJ1-2
d_gene: TRBD1
v_gene: TRBV7-3
abundance: once
CDR3nt: TGTGCCAGCAGCTCAGGACAGGGGCTTGATGGCTACACCTTC
CDR3aa: CASSSGQGLDGYTF

j_gene: TRBJ2-7
d_gene: -
v_gene: TRBV5-4
abundance: -
CDR3nt: TGTGCCAGCAGCTTGGATGGTGGGCCCCAAGATACCTACGAGCAGTACTTC
CDR3aa: CASSLDGGPQDTYEQYF

j_gene: TRBJ2-6
d_gene: -
v_gene: TRBV7-9
abundance: -
CDR3nt: TGTGCCAGCAGCTTAGGCAGGGCTTGGAACTCTGGGGCCAACGTCCTGACTTTC
CDR3aa: CASSLGRAWNSGANVLTF

j_gene: TRBJ1-5
d_gene: -
v_gene: TRBV4-1
abundance: -
CDR3nt: TGCGCCAGCAGCCAAGATCTAGGTAGGCTGAGCAATCAGCCCCAGCATTTT
CDR3aa: CASSQDLGRLSNQPQHF

j_gene: TRBJ1-5
d_gene: -
v_gene: TRBV10-1
abundance: few
CDR3nt: TGCGCCAGCAGTGGAGGTCGACCGACTCCTTATAGCAATCAGCCCCAGCATTTT
CDR3aa: CASSGGRPTPYSNQPQHF

j_gene: TRBJ1-5
d_gene: -
v_gene: TRBV7-2
abundance: -
CDR3nt: TGTGCCAGCAGCTTCGGACCCTCGGGGAGCAATCAGCCCCAGCATTTT
CDR3aa: CASSFGPSGSNQPQHF

j_gene: TRBJ2-7
d_gene: -
v_gene: TRBV2
abundance: -
CDR3nt: TGTGCCAGCAGGGAGGTGGGCGAGCAGTACTTC
CDR3aa: CASREVGEQYF

j_gene: TRBJ2-3
d_gene: TRBD2
v_gene: TRBV9
abundance: few
CDR3nt: TGTGCCAGCAGCGCGGGAGGTGCGCTCAGCACAGATACGCAGTATTTT
CDR3aa: CASSAGGALSTDTQYF

j_gene: TRBJ2-7
d_gene: -
v_gene: TRBV7-2
abundance: -
CDR3nt: TGTGCCAGCAGCCAAAAAAAAACCGGACAGTGGAGGTACGAGCAGTACTTC
CDR3aa: CASSQKKTGQWRYEQYF